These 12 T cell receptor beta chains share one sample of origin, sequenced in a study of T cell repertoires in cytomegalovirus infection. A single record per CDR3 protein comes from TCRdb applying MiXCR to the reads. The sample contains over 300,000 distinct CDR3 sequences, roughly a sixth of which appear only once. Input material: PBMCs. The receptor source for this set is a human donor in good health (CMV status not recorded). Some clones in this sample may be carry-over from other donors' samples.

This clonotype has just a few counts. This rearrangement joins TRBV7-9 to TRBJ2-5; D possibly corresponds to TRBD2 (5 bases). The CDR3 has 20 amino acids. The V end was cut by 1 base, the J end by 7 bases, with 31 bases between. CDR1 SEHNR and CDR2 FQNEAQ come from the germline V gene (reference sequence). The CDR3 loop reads CASSLVTGINRDPPEATQYF. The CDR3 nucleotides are TGTGCCAGCAGCTTAGTCACTGGAATCAACCGGGATCCCCCCGAGGCGACCCAGTACTTC.

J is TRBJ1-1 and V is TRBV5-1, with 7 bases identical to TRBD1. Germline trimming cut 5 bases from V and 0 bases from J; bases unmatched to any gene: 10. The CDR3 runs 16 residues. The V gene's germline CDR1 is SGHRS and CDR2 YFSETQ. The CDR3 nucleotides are TGCGCCAGCAGACCCCCCTACAGGGGCATGAACACTGAAGCTTTCTTT. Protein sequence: CASRPPYRGMNTEAFF.

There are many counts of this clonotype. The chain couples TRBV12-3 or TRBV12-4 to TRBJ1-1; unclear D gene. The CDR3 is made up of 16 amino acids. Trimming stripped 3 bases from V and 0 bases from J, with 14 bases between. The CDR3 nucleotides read TGTGCCAGCAGTTTTCTCGGGATAGAAATGAACACTGAAGCTTTCTTT. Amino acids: CASSFLGIEMNTEAFF.

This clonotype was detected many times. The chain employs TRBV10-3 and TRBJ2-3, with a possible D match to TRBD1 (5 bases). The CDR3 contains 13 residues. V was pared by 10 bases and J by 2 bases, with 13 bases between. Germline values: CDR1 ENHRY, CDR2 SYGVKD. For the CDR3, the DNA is TGTGCCACCCTGCTACAGGCCACAGATACGCAGTATTTT. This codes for CATLLQATDTQYF.

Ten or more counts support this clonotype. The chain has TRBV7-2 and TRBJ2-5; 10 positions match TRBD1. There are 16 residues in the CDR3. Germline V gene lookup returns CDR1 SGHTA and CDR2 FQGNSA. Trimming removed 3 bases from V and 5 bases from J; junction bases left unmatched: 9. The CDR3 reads CASSFQDRGLRETQYF. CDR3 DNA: TGTGCCAGCAGCTTTCAGGACAGGGGGTTACGTGAGACCCAGTACTTC.

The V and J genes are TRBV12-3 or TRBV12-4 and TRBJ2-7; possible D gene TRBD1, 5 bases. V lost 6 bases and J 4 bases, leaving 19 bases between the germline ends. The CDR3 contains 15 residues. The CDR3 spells CASRFEQGLMYEQYF. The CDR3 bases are TGTGCCAGCAGATTCGAGCAGGGATTGATGTACGAGCAGTACTTC.

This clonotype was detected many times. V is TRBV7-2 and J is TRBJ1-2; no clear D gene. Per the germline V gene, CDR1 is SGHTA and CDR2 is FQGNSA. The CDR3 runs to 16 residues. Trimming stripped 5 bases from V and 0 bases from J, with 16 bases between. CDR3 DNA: TGTGCCAGCAGCCCCACGGGTCCGAGACCTAACTATGGCTACACCTTC. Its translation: CASSPTGPRPNYGYTF.

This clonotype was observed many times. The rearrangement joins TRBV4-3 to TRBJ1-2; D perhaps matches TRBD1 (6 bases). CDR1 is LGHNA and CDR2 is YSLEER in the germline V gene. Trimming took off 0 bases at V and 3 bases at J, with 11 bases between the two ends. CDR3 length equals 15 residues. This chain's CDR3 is CASSQDPTGYYGYTF. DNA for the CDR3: TGCGCCAGCAGCCAAGATCCGACAGGATACTATGGCTACACCTTC.

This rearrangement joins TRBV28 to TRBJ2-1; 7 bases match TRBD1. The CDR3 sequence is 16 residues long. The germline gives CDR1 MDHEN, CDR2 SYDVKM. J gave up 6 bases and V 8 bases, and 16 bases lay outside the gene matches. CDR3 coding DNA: TGTGCCAGCGGTACAGGGGTTAGTTTTTTACGCAATGAGCAGTTCTTC. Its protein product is CASGTGVSFLRNEQFF. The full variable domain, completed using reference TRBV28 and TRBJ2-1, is DVKVTQSSRYLVKRTGEKVFLECVQDMDHENMFWYRQDPGLGLRLIYFSYDVKMKEKGDIPEGYSVSREKKERFSLILESASTNQTSMYLCASGTGVSFLRNEQFFGPGTRLTVL.

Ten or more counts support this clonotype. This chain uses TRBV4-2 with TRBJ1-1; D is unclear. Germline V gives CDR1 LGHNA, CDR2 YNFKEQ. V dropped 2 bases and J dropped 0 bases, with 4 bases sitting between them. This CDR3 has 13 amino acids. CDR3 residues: CASSQTLNTEAFF. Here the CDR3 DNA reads TGTGCCAGCAGCCAAACATTGAACACTGAAGCTTTCTTT.

The CDR3 loop reads CASSEVTTYEQYF. CDR3 bases: TGTGCCAGCAGTGAGGTTACGACCTACGAGCAGTACTTC. The chain recombines TRBV6-1 with TRBJ2-7; D gene unclear. The V and J ends lost 3 bases and 2 bases respectively, with 8 bases between them. From germline, CDR1 is MNHNS and CDR2 SASEGT. The CDR3 contains 13 residues.

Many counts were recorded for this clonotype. CDR3 residues: CASSGIDRSYEQYF. The DNA of the CDR3 is TGTGCCAGCAGCGGGATAGACAGGTCCTACGAGCAGTACTTC. V and J are TRBV7-8 and TRBJ2-7, with D perhaps TRBD1 (6 bases). In germline, CDR1 is SGHVS, CDR2 FQNEAQ. V shed 5 bases and J shed 1 base, with 12 bases lying between them. The CDR3 spans 14 residues.